This TCR beta chain was captured by sequencing in a study of shared T cell receptors in the human thymus. Germline V gene sequence: CDR1 SGHDT, CDR2 YYEEEE. Trimming shortened V by 2 bases and J by 12 bases, and 18 bases separated the two germline ends. This CDR3 has 14 amino acids. Method: immunoSEQ multiplex PCR; TCRdb's copy keeps in-frame clones and lacks some. The sample shows roughly 660,000 clones, around 89% of them seen only once. This sample also belongs to another study, concerning human thymus T cells. As that report states: Highly overlapping thymic repertoires in unrelated individuals were reported by related research.

This chain connects TRBV5-6 to TRBJ2-1; D possibly corresponds to TRBD2 (5 bases). The source is a boy less than two years old with a congenital heart defect. The sample consisted of thymocytes. The CDR3 nucleotides read TGTGCCAGCAGCTTCGGTACAGCGGCTTTGGGGCAGTTCTTC. It translates to CASSFGTAALGQFF. The entire variable domain, with the rest obtained from reference TRBV5-6 and TRBJ2-1, is as follows: DAGVTQSPTHLIKTRGQQVTLRCSPKSGHDTVSWYQQALGQGPQFIFQYYEEEERQRGNFPDRFSGHQFPNYSSELNVNALLLGDSALYLCASSFGTAALGQFFGPGTRLTVL.